Here is one T cell receptor beta chain with its context. These data come from a study of control samples from healthy donors and cancer patients. Some clones are missing from TCRdb's copy, which holds only in-frame ones; the method was immunoSEQ multiplex PCR. This sample has about 180,000 clones, with roughly 89% found just once. The germline V gene encodes CDR1 MDHEN and CDR2 SYDVKM. Trimming pared 4 bases from V and 11 bases from J, leaving 8 bases between. This CDR3 is built from 10 residues. V and J are TRBV28 and TRBJ1-1, with D unresolved. Sequencing input: blood. This TCR derives from a woman between 50 and 59 years old in good health. The CDR3 sequence is CASSSEEAFF. The CDR3 DNA follows: TGTGCCAGCAGTTCCGAGGAGGCTTTCTTT.